The 19 T cell receptor beta chains below all came from one sample that was sequenced in a study of T cell responses to AZD1222 COVID-19 vaccine. Repertoires were generated with immunoSEQ multiplex PCR, while TCRdb's copy carries only in-frame clones and drops some. The sample has roughly 70,000 clones, about 85% seen once. The sequencing here drew on peripheral blood, taken on day 0 of AZD1222 vaccination. Receptors originate from an adult in good health.

This rearrangement joins TRBV7-9 to TRBJ2-3; 8 bases align to TRBD2. This CDR3 contains 16 residues. The V and J ends lost 3 bases and 2 bases, in that order; junction bases with no gene match: 7. Germline V gene data show CDR1 as SEHNR and CDR2 as FQNEAQ (reference sequence). CDR3 sequence reads: CASSFGIAGSTDTQYF. Written as DNA, the CDR3 is TGTGCCAGCAGCTTTGGTATAGCGGGATCCACAGATACGCAGTATTTT.

The CDR3 spells CASSLSGGAQPQHF. The CDR3 DNA reads TGCGCCAGCAGCTTGTCAGGGGGAGCTCAGCCCCAGCATTTT. J is TRBJ1-5 and V is TRBV5-1, with 7 bases that match TRBD1. CDR1 and CDR2 from the germline V gene are SGHRS and YFSETQ. V shed 1 base, J shed 6 bases, and the junction held 4 bases outside the gene matches. The CDR3 loop spans 14 amino acids.

The chain links TRBV5-4 to TRBJ2-5; 7 bases agree with TRBD2. This CDR3 has 14 residues. Unmatched junction bases numbered 8, after V lost 4 bases and J lost 5 bases. The germline V gene has CDR1 SGHNT and CDR2 YYREEE (reference sequence). The CDR3 DNA sequence: TGTGCCAGCAGCCAGCAGGGAGGGATTGAGACCCAGTACTTC. This encodes CASSQQGGIETQYF.

This rearrangement joins TRBV2 to TRBJ1-1; D is uncertain. CDR1 and CDR2 from the germline V gene are SNHLY and FYNNEI. This CDR3 has 15 amino acids. Trimming removed 5 bases at V and 1 base at J, with 14 bases between. CDR3 region: CASSKSRLANTEAFF. DNA of the CDR3: TGTGCCAGCAGTAAATCCCGGCTCGCGAACACTGAAGCTTTCTTT. Looking up the rest from reference TRBV2 and TRBJ1-1 gives the full variable domain: EPEVTQTPSHQVTQMGQEVILRCVPISNHLYFYWYRQILGQKVEFLVSFYNNEISEKSEIFDDQFSVERPDGSNFTLKIRSTKLEDSAMYFCASSKSRLANTEAFFGQGTRLTVV.

This rearrangement joins TRBV29-1 to TRBJ2-3; D not certain. Per germline, CDR1 SQVTM and CDR2 ANQGSEA. The CDR3 sequence is 14 residues long. The V end lost 6 bases, the J end lost 4 bases, and 17 bases lay between the germline ends. The CDR3 is CSVFLLFLPDTQYF. CDR3 in DNA: TGCAGCGTCTTCTTATTATTCCTCCCAGATACGCAGTATTTT.

This clone was recorded only once. The chain carries TRBV9 and TRBJ2-7; perhaps TRBD2 as D (6 bases). Germline V CDR1 and CDR2: SGDLS, YYNGEE. The CDR3 extends over 15 amino acids. With 0 bases removed from V and 1 base from J, the gap between germline ends came to 11 bases. In nucleotides, the CDR3 is TGTGCCAGCAGCGTAGAAACGGGGGTATCCTACGAGCAGTACTTC. Its protein is CASSVETGVSYEQYF.

The chain has TRBV6-1 and TRBJ1-2, with no clear D. Trimming removed 0 bases at V and 4 bases at J, with 9 bases between. The CDR3 covers 14 residues. Per germline, CDR1 MNHNS and CDR2 SASEGT. The chain's CDR3 is CASSEAKIFYGYTF. The DNA of the CDR3 is TGTGCCAGCAGTGAAGCGAAAATATTCTATGGCTACACCTTC.

This chain joins TRBV10-3 and TRBJ1-1; 7 bases match TRBD1. Germline V lookup: CDR1 ENHRY, CDR2 SYGVKD. V dropped 6 bases and J dropped 11; count of bases not matched to a gene: 9. The length of the CDR3 is 12 residues. CDR3: CAISRDSAGAFF. The CDR3 DNA reads as TGTGCCATCAGCCGGGACAGCGCGGGCGCTTTCTTT.

The genes are TRBV5-1 and TRBJ2-3, with 12 bases aligning to TRBD2. Trimming took 2 bases from V and 2 from J; bases not matched to a gene: 6. CDR1 SGHRS and CDR2 YFSETQ come from the germline V gene. This CDR3 has 17 amino acids. The CDR3 coding sequence is TGCGCCAGCAGCTTTAATCCTAGCGGGAGGGCCACAGATACGCAGTATTTT. This gives the protein CASSFNPSGRATDTQYF.

The chain couples TRBV5-1 to TRBJ2-3, with 9 bases that match TRBD2. The germline V gene encodes CDR1 SGHRS and CDR2 YFSETQ. Losses at the gene ends were 0 bases for V and 3 bases for J; bases not matched to a gene: 5. The CDR3 contains 16 residues. CDR3 nucleotides: TGCGCCAGCAGCTTGGCCAGCGGGGGGCAAACAGATACGCAGTATTTT. It codes for CASSLASGGQTDTQYF.

CDR3 DNA: TGTGCCAGCAGCTCAACAGGGCACCCGAACACCGGGGAGCTGTTTTTT. Translation: CASSSTGHPNTGELFF. The chain links TRBV2 to TRBJ2-2; D possibly corresponds to TRBD1 (6 bases). CDR1 is SNHLY, CDR2 FYNNEI, per germline. This CDR3 comprises 16 residues. V was shortened by 6 bases and J by 0 bases, with 14 bases between the two germline ends.

This clone has a single count. The rearrangement links TRBV4-2 to TRBJ1-1, with unresolved D. Per the germline V gene, CDR1 is LGHNA and CDR2 is YNFKEQ. The CDR3 has 16 amino acids. Trimming removed 3 bases from V and 3 bases from J, with 17 bases in between. The CDR3 sequence is CASSHTLGRGDTEAFF. DNA of the CDR3: TGTGCCAGCAGCCACACTCTCGGTAGAGGTGACACTGAAGCTTTCTTT.

This sequence joins TRBV19 and TRBJ1-2, with 9 bases fitting TRBD1. Germline-derived CDR1 and CDR2 are LNHDA and SQIVND (reference sequence). Trimming cost V 3 bases and J 6 bases; bases outside gene matches: 5. The CDR3 consists of 14 residues. The CDR3 protein is CASSIWDRENGYTF. The CDR3 DNA sequence: TGTGCCAGTAGTATTTGGGACAGGGAGAATGGCTACACCTTC.

The gene calls are TRBV4-2 and TRBJ1-2, with TRBD1 as a possible D gene (5 bases). V shed 1 base and J shed 2 bases, with 17 bases lying between them. CDR3 size: 17 residues. Germline V CDR1 and CDR2: LGHNA, YNFKEQ. CDR3 protein: CASSQARRDGLNYGYTF. Here the CDR3 DNA reads TGTGCCAGCAGCCAAGCGCGCCGGGACGGCTTAAACTATGGCTACACCTTC.

The V call is TRBV5-1, the J call TRBJ2-2; D is perhaps TRBD2 (5 bases). The CDR3 is 14 amino acids. The germline V and J ends were trimmed by 5 bases and 0 bases, with 8 bases remaining between them. Germline-derived CDR1 and CDR2 are SGHRS and YFSETQ. In DNA, the CDR3 is TGCGCCAGCAGGAGGGTACCGAACACCGGGGAGCTGTTTTTT. This encodes CASRRVPNTGELFF.

In this sample, this clone turned up many times. The CDR3 protein is CASSLAPGRVQETQYF. CDR3 DNA sequence: TGTGCCAGCAGCTTAGCGCCGGGGAGAGTTCAAGAGACCCAGTACTTC. This rearrangement joins TRBV7-6 to TRBJ2-5; TRBD2 is a possible D gene (5 bases). The CDR3 length is 16 residues. Trimming stripped 0 bases from V and 2 bases from J, with 13 bases between. The V gene's germline CDR1 is SGHVS and CDR2 FNYEAQ.

This clone occurred once. This chain links TRBV3-1 (or the pseudogene TRBV3-2) with TRBJ1-2; D might be TRBD1 (5 bases). The ends were cut back, 7 bases at V and 3 bases at J, with 12 bases in the middle. CDR3 size: 13 residues. The germline V gene encodes CDR1 LGHDT and CDR2 YNNKEL (reference sequence). The CDR3: CASTMTDYYGYTF. The CDR3 DNA reads as TGTGCCAGCACAATGACAGACTACTATGGCTACACCTTC.

The chain combines TRBV21-1 with TRBJ2-7. TRBV21-1 is shown as a pseudogene. This CDR3 contains 16 residues. This CDR3 reads CASSTPTRDGTYEQYF. CDR3 in DNA: TGTGCCAGCAGCACACCAACCCGGGACGGGACCTACGAGCAGTACTTC.

The chain employs TRBV10-1 and TRBJ1-1; maybe TRBD1 (6 bases). CDR3 length: 14 amino acids. CDR1 is WNHNN, CDR2 SYGVQD, per germline (reference sequence). The ends were cut back, 3 bases at V and 0 bases at J, with 8 bases in the middle. The CDR3 coding sequence is TGCGCCAGCAGTGACGGGGGCATGAACACTGAAGCTTTCTTT. Translation: CASSDGGMNTEAFF.